The T cell receptor (beta chain) described here comes from a study of post-analysis software for immune sequencing data (dated by TCRdb to the mid-2010s). In the study overall: Relapsing-remitting, secondary progressive and progressive-relapsing multiple sclerosis were recorded as disease courses, and subtype annotation was lacking for some patients. A subset of samples was prepared in parallel using single-end sample barcoding, then pooled and co-amplified after Illumina adapter ligation. Patient repertoires were compared against 11 to 12 previously published healthy control repertoires from donors aged about 6 to 25 years.

This clonotype has at least ten counts. It has no known antigen specificity. Base quality data are lacking; no much larger clone is found one base away. To demonstrate the VDJtools post-analysis software, the study profiled TCR beta repertoires from the peripheral blood of 13 young patients with multiple sclerosis. Multiple sclerosis patients were children and adolescents aged about 6 to 17 years. To prepare the library, PCR was applied. Reads for this sample came from an Illumina HiSeq 2500. To reduce PCR and sequencing biases, unique molecular identifiers were incorporated into the TCR beta cDNA libraries. Per 1 to 10 million input T cells, some 500,000 cDNA molecules were obtained, such that each molecule approximated one T cell. Patient libraries were prepared and sequenced with the same protocol used for the earlier healthy control dataset. Samples belonging to the same batch were prepared together, multiplexed and sequenced on a shared HiSeq lane. The paper's data handling went like this. Raw barcoded reads were processed with MIGEC, and single-read molecular identifier groups were discarded before consensus assembly and CDR3 extraction. VDJtools was used for post-analysis of the clonotype tables, with diversity normalized by down-sampling every dataset to the smallest sample size. Repertoire overlap clustering matched CDR3 amino acid but not nucleotide sequences to correct batch-related cross-sample contamination. TCRdb passed the public sequencing reads through fastp at Q25 and MiXCR, retaining productive beta sequences. Rows are unified per CDR3 protein, each entry keeping the most common DNA and genes. The V and J calls shown here were made by TCRdb, not taken from the authors' results. Within this sample are fewer than 550,000 distinct CDR3 sequences, with less than 40% of them counted one time only. The ten largest account for 4.5% to 7.5% of the sample.

Including the terminal cysteine and phenylalanine, the CDR3 comprises 12 residues. Only the CDR3 portion is preserved as DNA: 36 bases, with reading frame beginning at the first base. As encoded in the germline V gene (reference sequence), CDR1 is DFQATT while CDR2 is SNEGSKA. V sheds 6 bases and J sheds 3 bases, leaving 11 bases between their ends. Results and caveats for the whole study, not just this receptor: Significantly higher frequencies in patients than in controls were found for about five TRBV segments, including TRBV5-6, TRBV5-1 and TRBV20-1. Compared with controls, multiple sclerosis patients had significantly lower normalized Chao1 diversity, a finding suggesting substantial peripheral T-cell clonal expansion. The multiple sclerosis patient group was slightly younger than the control group. When samples were clustered directly using the F measure, samples prepared in the same batch co-clustered strongly, which prompted a batch-effect correction.

The TCR comes from a girl younger than 18 with multiple sclerosis. Sequenced: blood. The chain couples TRBV20-1 to TRBJ2-5; a tentative D match to TRBD2 spans 5 bases. The CDR3 region reads CSAKDSKETQYF. The sequenced DNA is TGCAGTGCGAAGGACTCGAAAGAGACCCAGTACTTC.